This T cell receptor (beta chain) derives from a study of vaccination and CD4 T cells after COVID-19 (dated 2022 in TCRdb). With regard to the full study: SARS-CoV-2 positivity had been established in the convalescent patients by nasal swab PCR, and mild disease was recorded in roughly 10 of these patients and severe disease in one. In around nine COVID-19 convalescent patients and a few infection-naive healthy vaccine recipients, the spike-specific CD4+ TCR repertoire before mRNA vaccination was compared with the repertoire after mRNA vaccination. Two doses of either the Pfizer-BioNTech BNT162b2 vaccine (n=8) or the Moderna mRNA-1273 vaccine (n=2) were administered to participants. For stimulating the cultures, overlapping spike peptide pools were used, derived from SARS-CoV-2 as well as from the common cold coronaviruses HCoV-NL63, HCoV-OC43 and HCoV-229E. Six males and four females were included in the convalescent cohort, with two Hispanic individuals, seven Caucasians, two Asians and one multiracial person represented. Post-COVID blood samples were collected from convalescent patients a median of roughly 100 days after diagnosis, with a range of roughly 35 to 170 days. Post-vaccine blood samples were taken a median of 72 days after the second vaccine dose, with a range of 14 to 241 days. As controls, cultures received a CEFX viral epitope pool (the positive control), an HIV-1 Nef peptide pool (the negative control), or no peptide at all.

Overall study results and their limits: Of the vaccine-specific clones found in convalescent patients, nearly all (304 of 307) were mono-reactive for SARS-CoV-2 spike instead of being cross-reactive with common cold coronaviruses. Relatively few convalescent patients were included in the study, and early timepoints after natural infection were not analyzed. The median number of SARS-CoV-2-reactive clonotypes rose from about 23 after infection to 38 after vaccination, but the change was not significant. Among the post-vaccine SARS-CoV-2-reactive clones in convalescent patients, a median 86.3% showed up only after vaccination, which suggests vaccine-specific priming.

From the germline V gene (reference sequence), CDR1 is GTSNPN and CDR2 is SVGIG. Trimming takes 8 bases from V and 0 bases from J, and the germline ends sit 11 bases apart. Its CDR3 holds 13 amino acids, cysteine through phenylalanine. Only the CDR3 portion is preserved as DNA: 39 bases, with reading frame beginning at the first base. With respect to this clonotype: This receptor's antigen is unknown. Nothing much larger sits one base from this clone, and base qualities are not available.

The treatment or condition tag for this specimen amounts to: roughly 10-day PBMC culture with coronavirus spike peptide pools or control peptides (ViraFEST assay). The ViraFEST assay was used in the study, in which antigen-specific T cells were expanded with peptide pools and expanded clonotypes were subsequently identified by TCR sequencing. The convalescent patients' positive SARS-CoV-2 PCR tests were from March to December 2020, which was before the Alpha, Beta and Delta variants emerged in the United States. Each well held about 2 million PBMCs cultured in IMDM containing roughly 5% human AB serum and approximately 9.6 IU/ml IL-2, with 9 to 10 ug/ml peptide pools added. On days 3 and 7, half of the culture medium was replaced with fresh IL-2-containing medium. Once the cells had been in culture for over 9 days, the EasySep CD4+ T cell isolation kit was used to isolate CD4+ T cells by negative selection. Ficoll-Paque Plus gradient centrifugation was used to isolate PBMCs from whole blood, and the isolated PBMCs were then either used fresh or cryopreserved at -140C. In general, triplicate wells were set up for every culture condition.

The library came from PCR. DNA from cultured CD4+ T cells was subjected to TCR sequencing with the Oncomine TCR Beta short-read assay at the Johns Hopkins FTIC core. The QIAamp micro DNA kit was used to extract genomic DNA from the cultured CD4+ T cells. Oncomine TCR Beta libraries from cultured CD4+ T cells were pooled with unique dual indexes and sequenced on an Illumina iSeq 100. As for how the authors treated the data: Non-productive sequences were removed, and CDR3s that did not start with C, did not end with F or W, or were shorter than 7 amino acids were discarded. The MANAFEST web application was used to identify antigen-specific clonotypes by comparing peptide-stimulated wells against reference wells and other culture wells. Positive clones required FDR below 0.05, an odds ratio above 5, and productive frequency above 0.1% in at least two of three replicate wells. A clonotype counted as cross-reactive if it showed significant expansion both in the SARS-CoV-2 spike wells and in at least one common cold coronavirus spike condition. Using R version 3.6.1, CDR3 homology was evaluated through Levenshtein distances (stringdist) along with unrooted phylogenetic trees (ape). TCRdb cleaned the public reads at Q25 with fastp, built clones with MiXCR and kept in-frame beta chains. Identical CDR3 protein sequences are pooled into one entry, listed with their most common genes and DNA. The V and J calls reflect TCRdb's pipeline rather than the authors' work. The sample table lists around 20,000 distinct CDR3 sequences, 45% to 60% of them with a count of one. The ten largest clones take up about 5.4% of the sample.

The chain is encoded by TRBV30 joined to TRBJ1-3, with no reliable assignment of the D segment. The sample was CD4+ T cells from blood, cultured in vitro. This TCR was sampled from a human donor who had recovered from COVID-19. The DNA is as follows: TGTGCCCGAGGAGGAGCCTCTGGAAACACCATATATTTT. The translation is CARGGASGNTIYF.